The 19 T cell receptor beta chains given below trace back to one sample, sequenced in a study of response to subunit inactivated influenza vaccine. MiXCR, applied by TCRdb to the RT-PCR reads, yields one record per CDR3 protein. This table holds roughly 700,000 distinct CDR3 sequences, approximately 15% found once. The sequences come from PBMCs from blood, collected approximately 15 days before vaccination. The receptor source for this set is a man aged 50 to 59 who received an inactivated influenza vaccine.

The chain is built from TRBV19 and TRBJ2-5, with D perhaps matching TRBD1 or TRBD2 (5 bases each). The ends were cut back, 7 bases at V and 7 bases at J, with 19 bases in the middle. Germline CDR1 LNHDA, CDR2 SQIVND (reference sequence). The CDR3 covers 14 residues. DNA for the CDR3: TGTGCCAGTATGGGTGGGGACCTTCGTGGGACCCAGTACTTC. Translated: CASMGGDLRGTQYF. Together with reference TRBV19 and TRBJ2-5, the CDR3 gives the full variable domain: DGGITQSPKYLFRKEGQNVTLSCEQNLNHDAMYWYRQDPGQGLRLIYYSQIVNDFQKGDIAEGYSVSREKKESFPLTVTSAQKNPTAFYLCASMGGDLRGTQYFGPGTRLLVL.

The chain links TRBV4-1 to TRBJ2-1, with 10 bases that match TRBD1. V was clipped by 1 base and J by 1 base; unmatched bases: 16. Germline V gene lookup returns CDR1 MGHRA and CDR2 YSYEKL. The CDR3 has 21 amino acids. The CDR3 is CASSQALTGTGVRRSYNEQFF. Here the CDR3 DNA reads TGCGCCAGCAGCCAAGCGCTAACCGGGACAGGGGTGAGGAGGTCCTACAATGAGCAGTTCTTC.

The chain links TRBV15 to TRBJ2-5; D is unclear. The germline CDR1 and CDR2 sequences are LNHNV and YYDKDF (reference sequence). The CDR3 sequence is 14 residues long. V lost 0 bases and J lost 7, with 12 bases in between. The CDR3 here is CATSREGSVVTQYF. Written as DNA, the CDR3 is TGTGCCACCAGCAGAGAGGGATCGGTTGTGACCCAGTACTTC.

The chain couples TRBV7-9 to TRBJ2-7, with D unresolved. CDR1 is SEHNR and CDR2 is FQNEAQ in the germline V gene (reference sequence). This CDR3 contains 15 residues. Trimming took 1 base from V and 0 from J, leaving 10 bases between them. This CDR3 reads CASSLVVGPSYEQYF. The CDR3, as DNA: TGTGCCAGCAGCTTAGTTGTTGGACCCTCCTACGAGCAGTACTTC.

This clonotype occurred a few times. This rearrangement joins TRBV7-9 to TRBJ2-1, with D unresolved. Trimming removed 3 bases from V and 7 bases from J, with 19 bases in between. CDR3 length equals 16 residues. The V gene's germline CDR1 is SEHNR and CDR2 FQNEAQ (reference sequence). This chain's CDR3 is CASSLSGFRLHNEQFF. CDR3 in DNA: TGTGCCAGCAGCTTGTCCGGGTTCCGTTTACATAATGAGCAGTTCTTC. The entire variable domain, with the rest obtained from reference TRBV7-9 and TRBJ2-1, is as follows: DTGVSQNPRHKITKRGQNVTFRCDPISEHNRLYWYRQTLGQGPEFLTYFQNEAQLEKSRLLSDRFSAERPKGSFSTLEIQRTEQGDSAMYLCASSLSGFRLHNEQFFGPGTRLTVL.

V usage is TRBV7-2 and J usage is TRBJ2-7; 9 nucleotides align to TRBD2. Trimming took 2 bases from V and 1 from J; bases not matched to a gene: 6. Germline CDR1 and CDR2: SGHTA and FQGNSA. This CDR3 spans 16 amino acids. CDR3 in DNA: TGTGCCAGCAGCTTAATCGGTAGCGGGAGTTCCTACGAGCAGTACTTC. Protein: CASSLIGSGSSYEQYF. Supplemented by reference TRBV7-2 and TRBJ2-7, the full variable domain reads GAGVSQSPSNKVTEKGKDVELRCDPISGHTALYWYRQSLGQGLEFLIYFQGNSAPDKSGLPSDRFSAERTGGSVSTLTIQRTQQEDSAVYLCASSLIGSGSSYEQYFGPGTRLTVT.

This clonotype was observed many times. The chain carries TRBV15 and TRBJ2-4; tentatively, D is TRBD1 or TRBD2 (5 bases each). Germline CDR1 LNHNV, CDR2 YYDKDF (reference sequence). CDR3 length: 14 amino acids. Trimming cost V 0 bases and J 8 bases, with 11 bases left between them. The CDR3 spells CATSREVQGHIQYF. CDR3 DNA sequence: TGTGCCACCAGCAGAGAAGTCCAGGGACACATTCAGTACTTC.

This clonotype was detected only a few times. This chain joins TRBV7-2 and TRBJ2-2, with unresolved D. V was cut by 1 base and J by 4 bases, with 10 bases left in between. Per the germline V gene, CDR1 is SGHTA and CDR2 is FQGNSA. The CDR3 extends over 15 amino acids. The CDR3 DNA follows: TGTGCCAGCAGCTTAGGGATTCTCGGCACCGGGGAGCTGTTTTTT. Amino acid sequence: CASSLGILGTGELFF.

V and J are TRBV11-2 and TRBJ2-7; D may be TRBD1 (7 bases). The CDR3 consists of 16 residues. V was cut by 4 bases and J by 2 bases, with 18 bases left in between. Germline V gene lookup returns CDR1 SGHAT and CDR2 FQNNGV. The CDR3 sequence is CASSSGGGGPTYEQYF. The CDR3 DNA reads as TGTGCCAGCAGCTCGGGTGGAGGGGGCCCTACCTACGAGCAGTACTTC.

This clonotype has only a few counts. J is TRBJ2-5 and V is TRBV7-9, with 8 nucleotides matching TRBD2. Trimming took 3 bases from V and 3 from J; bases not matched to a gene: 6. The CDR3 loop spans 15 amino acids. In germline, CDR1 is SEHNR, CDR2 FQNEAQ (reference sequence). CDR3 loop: CASSFGWTSKETQYF. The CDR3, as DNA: TGTGCCAGCAGCTTCGGTTGGACTAGCAAAGAGACCCAGTACTTC. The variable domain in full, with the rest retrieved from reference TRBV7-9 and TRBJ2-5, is DTGVSQNPRHKITKRGQNVTFRCDPISEHNRLYWYRQTLGQGPEFLTYFQNEAQLEKSRLLSDRFSAERPKGSFSTLEIQRTEQGDSAMYLCASSFGWTSKETQYFGPGTRLLVL.

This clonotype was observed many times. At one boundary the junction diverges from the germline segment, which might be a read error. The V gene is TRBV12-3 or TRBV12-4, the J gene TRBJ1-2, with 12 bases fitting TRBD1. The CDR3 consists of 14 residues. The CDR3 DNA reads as TGCGCCAGCAGCCCGGGACAGGGGGCTTATGGCTACACCTTC. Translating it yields CASSPGQGAYGYTF.

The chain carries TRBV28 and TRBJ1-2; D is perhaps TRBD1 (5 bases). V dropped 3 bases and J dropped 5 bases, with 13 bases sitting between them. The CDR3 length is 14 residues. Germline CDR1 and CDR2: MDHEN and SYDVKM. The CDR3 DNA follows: TGTGCCAGCAGTTTGGAGCTGCGGACATATGGCTACACCTTC. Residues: CASSLELRTYGYTF.

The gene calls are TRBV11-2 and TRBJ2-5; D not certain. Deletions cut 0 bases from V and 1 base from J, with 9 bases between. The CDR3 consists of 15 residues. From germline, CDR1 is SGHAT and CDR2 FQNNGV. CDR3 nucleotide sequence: TGTGCCAGCAGCTTAGATTTACAGAGCCAAGAGACCCAGTACTTC. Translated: CASSLDLQSQETQYF.

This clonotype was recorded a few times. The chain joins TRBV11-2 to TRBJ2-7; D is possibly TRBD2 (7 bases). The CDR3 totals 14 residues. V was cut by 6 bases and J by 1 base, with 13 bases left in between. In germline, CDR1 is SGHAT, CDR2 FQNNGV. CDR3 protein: CASRHGGRSYEQYF. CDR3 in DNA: TGTGCCAGCAGGCACGGGGGGCGATCCTACGAGCAGTACTTC.

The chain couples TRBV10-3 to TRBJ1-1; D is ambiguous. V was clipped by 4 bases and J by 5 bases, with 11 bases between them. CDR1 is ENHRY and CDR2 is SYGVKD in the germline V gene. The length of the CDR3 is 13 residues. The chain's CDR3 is CAISGGQGTEAFF. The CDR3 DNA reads TGTGCCATCAGTGGGGGTCAAGGGACTGAAGCTTTCTTT.

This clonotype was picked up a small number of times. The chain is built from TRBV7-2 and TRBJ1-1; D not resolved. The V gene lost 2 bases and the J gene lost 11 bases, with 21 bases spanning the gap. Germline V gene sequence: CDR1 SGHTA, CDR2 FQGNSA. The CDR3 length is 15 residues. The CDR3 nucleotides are TGTGCCAGCAGCTTAATTTCGTCGATGGGTTTTATGGCTTTCTTT. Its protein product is CASSLISSMGFMAFF.

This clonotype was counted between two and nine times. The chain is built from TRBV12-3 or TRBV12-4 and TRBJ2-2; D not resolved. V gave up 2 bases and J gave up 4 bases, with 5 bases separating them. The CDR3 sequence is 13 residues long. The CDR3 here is CASSLFPTGELFF. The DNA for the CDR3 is TGTGCCAGCAGTTTATTCCCCACCGGGGAGCTGTTTTTT.

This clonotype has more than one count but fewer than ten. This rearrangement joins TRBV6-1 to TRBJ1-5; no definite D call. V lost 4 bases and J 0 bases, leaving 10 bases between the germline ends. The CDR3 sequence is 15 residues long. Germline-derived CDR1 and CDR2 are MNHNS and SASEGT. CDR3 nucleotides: TGTGCCAGCAGTGTTCTAGGGATTAGCAATCAGCCCCAGCATTTT. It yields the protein CASSVLGISNQPQHF.

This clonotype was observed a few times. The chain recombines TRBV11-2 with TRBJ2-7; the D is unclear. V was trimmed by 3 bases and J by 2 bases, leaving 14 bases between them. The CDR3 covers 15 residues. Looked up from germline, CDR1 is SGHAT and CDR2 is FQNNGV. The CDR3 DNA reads TGTGCCAGCAGCTTGATTCAGCATACCACCTACGAGCAGTACTTC. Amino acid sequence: CASSLIQHTTYEQYF.